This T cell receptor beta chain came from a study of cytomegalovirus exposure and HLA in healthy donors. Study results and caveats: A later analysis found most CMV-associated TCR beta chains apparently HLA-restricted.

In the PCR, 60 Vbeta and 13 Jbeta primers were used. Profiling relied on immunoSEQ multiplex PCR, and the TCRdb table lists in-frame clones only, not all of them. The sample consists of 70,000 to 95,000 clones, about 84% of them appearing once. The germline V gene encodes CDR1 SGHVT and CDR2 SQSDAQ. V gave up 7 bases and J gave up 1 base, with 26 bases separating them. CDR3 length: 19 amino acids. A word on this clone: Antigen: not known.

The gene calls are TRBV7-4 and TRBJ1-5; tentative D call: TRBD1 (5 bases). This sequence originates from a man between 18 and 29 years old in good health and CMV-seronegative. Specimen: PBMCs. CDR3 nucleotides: TGTGCCAGCAACCATACATCGACAGAGGAGTATACGAGCAATCAGCCCCAGCATTTT. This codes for CASNHTSTEEYTSNQPQHF.